One sample yielded the 13 T cell receptor beta chains listed below, sequenced in a study of regulatory T cells in long-lasting Graves disease. Time point noted: persistent/refractory GD, antithyroid drugs over 5 years with positive TRAb. PBMC-derived RNA was used for the TCR library. TCR beta libraries were built with iRepertoire HTBI primers and Arm-PCR of CDR3 regions. TCRdb ran MiXCR on the multiplex PCR reads and lists one entry per CDR3 protein. The sample has about 470,000 distinct CDR3 sequences, roughly 20% seen once. The sample was peripheral blood mononuclear cells (PBMCs), taken when the disease was refractory, from a patient treated with antithyroid drugs. Source of these receptors: a female donor with Graves disease.

In its sample, this clonotype was seen many times. The CDR3 loop reads CASSLMLAGRHEQFF. The CDR3 DNA reads TGTGCCAGCAGTTTAATGCTAGCGGGAAGGCATGAGCAGTTCTTC. The rearrangement uses TRBV27 and TRBJ2-1; 9 bases fit TRBD2. V lost 2 bases and J lost 8; bases outside the gene matches: 7. This CDR3 is 15 amino acids long. The germline V gene encodes CDR1 MNHEY and CDR2 SMNVEV (reference sequence).

This clonotype was counted many times. The chain combines TRBV28 with TRBJ2-5; TRBD1 agrees at 10 bases. Germline V lookup: CDR1 MDHEN, CDR2 SYDVKM. Trimming at V came to 8 bases and at J to 5 bases, leaving 8 bases not matched to a gene. The CDR3 has 14 amino acids. Here the CDR3 DNA reads TGTGCCAGCGGGGACAGGGGATCGGAGGAGACCCAGTACTTC. It yields the protein CASGDRGSEETQYF.

This clonotype was found once. This may be a read error, as it is one base from a much larger clone. This sequence joins TRBV18 and TRBJ1-2; no clear D. Trimming took 3 bases from V and 6 from J, leaving 8 bases between them. Germline V gives CDR1 KGHSH, CDR2 LQKENI. There are 12 residues in the CDR3. The CDR3 coding sequence is TGTGCCAGCTCACCGACGGACCATGGCTACACCTTC. It yields the protein CASSPTDHGYTF.

A few counts support this clonotype. This may come from a read error, since a much larger clone is one base off. The gene calls are TRBV11-2 and TRBJ2-6; D is unclear. The CDR3 length is 14 residues. The germline V gene has CDR1 SGHAT and CDR2 FQNNGV. Trimming took 0 bases from V and 3 from J, leaving 3 bases between them. The CDR3 DNA sequence: TGTGCCAGCAGCTTAGACTTTGGGGCCAACGTCCTGACTTTC. It is translated as CASSLDFGANVLTF.

In the case of this clonotype: Just one base apart from a much larger clone, this may be a read error. The chain joins TRBV28 to TRBJ1-6; D may be TRBD1 (6 bases). Deletions cut 4 bases from V and 6 bases from J, with 13 bases between. The germline V gene encodes CDR1 MDHEN and CDR2 SYDVKM. The CDR3 length is 15 residues. In nucleotides, the CDR3 is TGTGCCAGCAGTTCACGCGACAGGAGTAATTCACCCCTCCACTTT. Amino acids: CASSSRDRSNSPLHF.

This clonotype appeared many times. The chain recombines TRBV6-2 or TRBV6-3 with TRBJ2-7, with D possibly being TRBD2 (6 bases). The CDR3 length is 13 residues. CDR1 is MNHEY and CDR2 is SVGEGT in the germline V gene. The germline V and J ends were trimmed by 2 bases and 7 bases, with 12 bases remaining between them. CDR3 region: CASSYERGLEQYF. The CDR3 DNA sequence: TGTGCCAGCAGTTACGAACGGGGGTTAGAGCAGTACTTC.

The CDR3 DNA sequence: TGTGCCACCAGCAGAGATATGCTGGGGAGTGGTGTTGAGCAGTTCTTC. This translates into CATSRDMLGSGVEQFF. The chain uses TRBV15 and TRBJ2-5, with a weak D call TRBD2 (5 bases). The last part of the DNA fits TRBJ2-1 better; the J call may be wrong. There are 16 residues in the CDR3. Germline-derived CDR1 and CDR2 are LNHNV and YYDKDF (reference sequence).

This clonotype was seen at least ten times. J is TRBJ2-7 and V is TRBV11-2; TRBD2 matches 11 bases. Germline CDR1 is SGHAT and CDR2 is FQNNGV. The CDR3 runs 15 residues. Trimming at V came to 5 bases and at J to 6 bases, leaving 9 bases not matched to a gene. In nucleotides, the CDR3 is TGTGCCAGCAGCGTTACTAGCGGGAGAGGAGGCGAGCAGTACTTC. This sequence encodes CASSVTSGRGGEQYF.

This clonotype was observed at least ten times. J is TRBJ2-1 and V is TRBV2, with D perhaps matching TRBD2 (6 bases). This CDR3 contains 16 residues. V lost 5 bases and J lost 6, with 20 bases in between. CDR1 SNHLY and CDR2 FYNNEI come from the germline V gene. The CDR3 reads CASSPRSSLGGNEQFF. The CDR3 nucleotides are TGTGCCAGCAGTCCCCGATCTAGCTTGGGGGGCAATGAGCAGTTCTTC.

The count of this clonotype is one. This chain's CDR3 is CASSSRRGFSYEQYF. DNA for the CDR3: TGTGCCAGCAGCTCACGACGGGGTTTCTCCTACGAGCAGTACTTC. V is TRBV7-2 and J is TRBJ2-7; possible D gene TRBD2, 5 bases. The CDR3 is 15 residues long. V lost 4 bases and J lost 0, with 13 bases in between. In germline, CDR1 is SGHTA, CDR2 FQGNSA.

There are many counts of this clonotype. The CDR3 spells CASSEGPRLGEQYF. The DNA for the CDR3 is TGTGCCAGCAGTGAGGGACCCCGGCTGGGAGAGCAGTACTTC. This chain joins TRBV28 and TRBJ2-7; either TRBD1 or TRBD2 may supply D (5 bases each). Germline V CDR1 and CDR2: MDHEN, SYDVKM. With 5 bases removed from V and 7 bases from J, the gap between germline ends came to 18 bases. The CDR3 has 14 amino acids.

On this clonotype: A much more abundant neighbour one base away suggests this may be a read error. The chain has TRBV28 and TRBJ1-2; D perhaps matches TRBD1 (6 bases). Germline assignment: CDR1 MDHEN and CDR2 SYDVKM. The CDR3 runs to 16 residues. The CDR3 here is CAGSFTGRSLSYGYTF. DNA of the CDR3: TGTGCCGGCAGTTTTACAGGGAGGTCGTTAAGCTATGGCTACACCTTC.

This rearrangement joins TRBV20-1 to TRBJ1-2, with a weak D call TRBD1 (6 bases). CDR1 DFQATT and CDR2 SNEGSKA come from the germline V gene (reference sequence). CDR3 length equals 14 residues. The V and J ends lost 6 bases and 6 bases respectively, with 20 bases between them. The CDR3 sequence: CSAPGMGASHGYTF. CDR3 nucleotide sequence: TGCAGTGCCCCCGGAATGGGGGCCAGCCATGGCTACACCTTC.